This T cell receptor (beta chain) was identified in a study of regulatory T cells in long-lasting Graves disease. In building TCR beta libraries, iRepertoire HTBI primers were used together with Arm-PCR of CDR3 regions. TCRdb fed the multiplex PCR reads into MiXCR, producing one record per CDR3 protein. The table records 580,000 or so distinct CDR3 sequences, about 16% of them present only once. Germline V gene data show CDR1 as DFQATT and CDR2 as SNEGSKA (reference sequence). The CDR3 runs 14 residues. Trimming took 6 bases from V and 7 from J, leaving 19 bases between them. Time point indicated: newly diagnosed GD, antithyroid drugs for less than 3 months. The authors made the TCR library using RNA they extracted from PBMCs. These sequences were also reported in another study, on T cells in Graves' hyperthyroidism and ophthalmopathy.

The sequencing used peripheral blood mononuclear cells (PBMCs), collected at new diagnosis, from a patient treated with antithyroid drugs. V and J are TRBV20-1 and TRBJ1-5; D possibly corresponds to TRBD1 (6 bases). The sequence came from a man aged 18 to 29 with Graves disease. This CDR3 is CSAPTGRGGQPQHF. In DNA form, the CDR3 reads TGCAGTGCCCCTACAGGGCGGGGTGGACAGCCCCAGCATTTT.